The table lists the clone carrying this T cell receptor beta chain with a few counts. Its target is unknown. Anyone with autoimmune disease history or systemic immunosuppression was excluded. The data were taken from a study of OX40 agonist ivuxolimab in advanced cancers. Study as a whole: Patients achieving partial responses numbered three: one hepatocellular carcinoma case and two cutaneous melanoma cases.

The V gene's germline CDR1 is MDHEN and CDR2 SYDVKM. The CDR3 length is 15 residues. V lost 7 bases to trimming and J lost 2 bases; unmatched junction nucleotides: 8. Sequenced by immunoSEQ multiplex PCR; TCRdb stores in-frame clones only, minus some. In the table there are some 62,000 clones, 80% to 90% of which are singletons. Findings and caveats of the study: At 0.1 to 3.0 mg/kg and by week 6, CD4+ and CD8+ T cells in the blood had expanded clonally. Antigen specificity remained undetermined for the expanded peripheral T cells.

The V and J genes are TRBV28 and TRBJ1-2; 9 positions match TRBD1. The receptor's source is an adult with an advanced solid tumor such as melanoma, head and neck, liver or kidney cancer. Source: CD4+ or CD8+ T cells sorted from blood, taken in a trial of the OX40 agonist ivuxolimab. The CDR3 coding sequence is TGTGCCAGCAATTGGCAGGACAGGGGAAACTATGGCTACACCTTC. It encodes CASNWQDRGNYGYTF.